This record looks at one T cell receptor beta chain sequence and its context. This clone has more than one count but fewer than ten. The target of this receptor is not known. Per-base qualities were not stored, and no clone one base away is much larger. The source of the sample is a study of beta chain features in type 1 diabetes listed by TCRdb under 2018. In the study overall: Mean age, gender distribution, total cell number and subset yield did not differ between patients and healthy donors. A total of about 100,000,000 sorted cells were examined across all samples, and RNA yield correlated strongly with the number of cells per subset. In the study, recently diagnosed type 1 diabetes patients and matched healthy donors were compared on the TCRB repertoires of their sorted circulating CD4+ T cell subsets. Naive and central memory subsets were obtained from all 30 or so donors, but regulatory and stem cell-like memory subsets were isolated from only 8 patients and roughly eight healthy donors. The paper's findings and limits, for the study overall: Naive, central memory and regulatory TCRB repertoires appeared more similar among patients than among healthy donors. In all four CD4+ subsets, TCRB CDR3 length was moderately but significantly shorter in type 1 diabetes patients. HLA sub-analyses involved small numbers of individuals, so any influence of HLA type on TCRB rearrangement remained unresolved. PCR may preferentially amplify shorter templates, but because patient and control samples were amplified and corrected together, any resulting skew would affect both groups equally. At VDJ recombination sites, type 1 diabetes patients had fewer insertions and more deleted nucleotides, which implies abnormalities in thymic rearrangement. Because cDNA was sequenced instead of genomic DNA, activated cells with high expression could be over-represented, although the groups did not differ in activation or CD3 levels.

Each donor gave one peripheral blood draw, approximately 0.11 L on average, collected into heparinised tubes. A BD FACSAria II and a panel including CD45RO, CCR7, CD25, CD127, CD95 and CD27 were used to sort naive, central memory, regulatory and stem cell-like memory CD4+ T cells. Every sorted population had a purity above 95%. PBMCs were separated immediately by Lymphoprep density gradient centrifugation and were stained directly, without being cultured. Samples were stained and sorted in pairs, with one healthy donor and one patient per experiment, so that batch effects were minimized. CDR1 is given as SQVTM and CDR2 as ANQGSEA, both from the germline V gene. V loses 4 bases of germline sequence and J loses 1 base, and the interval between the two ends is 14 bases. The CDR3 goes from the cysteine to the phenylalanine over 15 residues. The read is trimmed to its CDR3 DNA, 45 bases read in frame from base 1.

The entire isolated RNA was reverse transcribed using the High Capacity cDNA Reverse Transcription Kit, and thus expressed TCRB transcripts were sequenced. Deep immunoSEQ sequencing was applied to naive, central memory and regulatory T cell samples, giving an average of roughly 3.6 million total reads per sample. Sorted cells were lysed in RLT buffer and RNA was extracted with DNase-treated RNeasy Micro or Mini kits, depending on cell number. Each cell subset was processed separately to prevent cross-contamination, with patient and healthy donor samples processed together. Using the immunoSEQ multiplex PCR, TCRB sequences were amplified from cDNA into 87-bp fragments spanning the CDR3 region. Sequencing of the amplicons was performed on the Illumina HiSeq platform. The authors' analysis ran thus. Synthetic template baselines were used to correct PCR bias computationally, reads within Hamming distance 2 were collapsed together, and singletons that could not be merged were discarded. Reads were aligned against IMGT to assign V, D and J genes, CDR3 length and insertions or deletions at six rearrangement sites. Clonotype counts were normalized to sorted cell number within each subset before computing true diversity and Gini coefficients with the tcR R package. The overlap coefficient, calculated on TCRB nucleotide sequences, was used to quantify repertoire sharing. Out-of-frame TCRB sequences from naive cells were analyzed as a proxy for the pre-selection repertoire. TCRdb re-hosts the immuneACCESS table, in-frame sequences only. Its copies lack some clones; in the studies checked, an unresolved V gene accounts for under half of them, and the cause for the rest is not known. V and J calls and clone size are as listed in that table; D and trimming were resolved from the DNA. In all, the sample holds around 310,000 clones, and 13% of those were seen once. 0.015% of the sample is in the top ten clones.

Material for sequencing was naive CD4+ T cells from blood. The cell subset or site label corresponds to: true naive CD4+ T cells. The chain employs TRBV29-1 and TRBJ2-1; the best D guess is TRBD2, with 6 bases matching. The source is a woman under 30 with type 1 diabetes. This receptor carries the CDR3 CSVVPWGTSYNEQFF. The nucleotides read TGCAGCGTTGTCCCCTGGGGGACTTCCTACAATGAGCAGTTCTTC.